The entry that follows covers one T cell receptor (beta chain) sequence. V was clipped by 5 bases and J by 1 base, with 7 bases between them. CDR1 SGHTA and CDR2 FQGTGA come from the germline V gene. The CDR3 is made up of 13 amino acids. This entry belongs to a study of shared clonotypes between healthy human individuals. This table comes from immunoSEQ multiplex PCR, and its TCRdb copy is limited to in-frame clones, with some not included. The sample has around 95,000 clones, less than 80% seen once. The J gene is TRBJ2-3, the V gene TRBV7-3; TRBD2 might be the D (5 bases). Sequencing used memory CD8+ T cells sorted from blood. Indicated subset: CD45RO+ cells pooled with CCR7-negative TemRA cells. This TCR was sampled from a man aged 25 to 40 in good health. The CDR3 DNA follows: TGTGCCAGCAGCCGGGGTGGCACAGATACGCAGTATTTT. As protein: CASSRGGTDTQYF.